This T cell receptor beta chain is from a study of a mutant IDH1 vaccine in newly diagnosed glioma. Study details: Most patients had radiochemotherapy with temozolomide before enrollment; others had one alone.

Indicated time point: week 23, last vaccination. Vaccination used 300 ug of mutant IDH1 20-mer peptide per dose, with topical imiquimod. Libraries were prepared by immunoSEQ multiplex PCR; TCRdb keeps only in-frame clonotypes and omits some of them. The sample consists of about 86,000 clones, 85% of them appearing once. Details on this clone: Its antigen is not known.

CDR1 and CDR2 (germline): SEHNR, FQNEAQ (reference sequence). CDR3 length equals 14 residues. Trimming pared 2 bases from V and 2 bases from J, leaving 10 bases between. The TCR comes from a man aged 25 to 40 with glioma. Some clones in this sample may be carry-over from other donors' samples. The starting material was PBMCs, obtained from a glioma patient whose treatment included an IDH1 peptide vaccine. This rearrangement joins TRBV7-9 to TRBJ2-7; either TRBD1 or TRBD2 may supply D (5 bases each). The CDR3 spells CASSLLGTPYEQYF. DNA for the CDR3: TGTGCCAGCAGCTTATTAGGGACCCCCTACGAGCAGTACTTC.